These 27 T cell receptor beta chains were sequenced from one sample in a study of blood T cell repertoires in COVID-19. The repertoire was sequenced with immunoSEQ multiplex PCR; TCRdb's copy has only in-frame clones and lacks some. The table has 220,000 or so clones, about 90% seen once. Source material: PBMCs or T cells enriched from blood (not recorded which). These receptors all come from a man aged 25 to 40 who had been exposed to COVID-19.

The chain recombines TRBV11-2 with TRBJ2-1; 10 bases match TRBD2. This CDR3 has 17 residues. The germline gives CDR1 SGHAT, CDR2 FQNNGV. The J segment lost 10 bases and the V segment lost 0 bases, leaving 12 bases of the junction unmatched. CDR3 coding DNA: TGTGCCAGCAGCTTAGAGCGGGGAGCGGGGGGGCCTTTGGAGCAGTTCTTC. Translated, it gives CASSLERGAGGPLEQFF.

This clone has only one observation. DNA of the CDR3: TGTGCCAGCAGCAGGACACCCAACAATGAGCAGTTCTTC. Amino acid sequence: CASSRTPNNEQFF. The chain has TRBV6-5 and TRBJ2-1; perhaps TRBD1 as D (5 bases). The CDR3 length is 13 residues. In germline, CDR1 is MNHEY, CDR2 SVGAGI. V lost 6 bases and J 5 bases, leaving 11 bases between the germline ends.

V usage is TRBV5-1 and J usage is TRBJ2-7, with a possible D match to TRBD2 (6 bases). The length of the CDR3 is 14 residues. Germline lookup yields CDR1 SGHRS and CDR2 YFSETQ. Trimming stripped 4 bases from V and 3 bases from J, with 14 bases between. CDR3 DNA: TGCGCCAGCAGCGAGGCCCAGGGAGGCTACGAGCAGTACTTC. Translated: CASSEAQGGYEQYF.

V usage is TRBV6-1 and J usage is TRBJ1-1; no definite D call. The CDR3 is made up of 12 amino acids. The germline CDR1 and CDR2 sequences are MNHNS and SASEGT. Trimming removed 2 bases from V and 5 bases from J, with 6 bases in between. Here the CDR3 DNA reads TGTGCCAGCAGTGAATTCGGGACTGAAGCTTTCTTT. It specifies CASSEFGTEAFF.

The chain couples TRBV4-3 to TRBJ1-6; D is possibly TRBD1 (5 bases). The CDR3 is 13 amino acids. The V end was cut by 3 bases, the J end by 8 bases, with 8 bases between. Germline V gene lookup returns CDR1 LGHNA and CDR2 YSLEER. CDR3 sequence reads: CASSQLRDSPLHF. CDR3 nucleotides: TGCGCCAGCAGCCAGCTCAGGGATTCACCCCTCCACTTT.

This rearrangement joins TRBV7-9 to TRBJ1-1, with D maybe TRBD1 (6 bases). This CDR3 comprises 16 residues. The V gene lost 1 base and the J gene lost 8 bases, with 20 bases spanning the gap. CDR1 and CDR2 (germline): SEHNR, FQNEAQ (reference sequence). CDR3 sequence reads: CASSLGGGGKSGEAFF. CDR3 sequence (DNA): TGTGCCAGCAGCTTAGGCGGGGGCGGAAAATCCGGGGAAGCTTTCTTT. Filled out from reference TRBV7-9 and TRBJ1-1, the complete variable domain reads DTGVSQNPRHKITKRGQNVTFRCDPISEHNRLYWYRQTLGQGPEFLTYFQNEAQLEKSRLLSDRFSAERPKGSFSTLEIQRTEQGDSAMYLCASSLGGGGKSGEAFFGQGTRLTVV.

The chain couples TRBV11-1 to TRBJ1-1, with 7 bases fitting TRBD1. Per germline, CDR1 SGHAT and CDR2 FQDESV (reference sequence). V shed 3 bases and J 0 bases; nucleotides not matched to a gene: 4. CDR3 length: 15 amino acids. DNA of the CDR3: TGTGCCAGCAGCTTTGGGGACAGCATGAACACTGAAGCTTTCTTT. Amino acids: CASSFGDSMNTEAFF.

The CDR3 here is CSASSVREQFF. CDR3 bases: TGCAGTGCTAGTTCGGTCCGGGAGCAGTTCTTC. The rearrangement joins TRBV20-1 to TRBJ2-1; D ambiguous. V was pared by 3 bases and J by 10 bases, with 10 bases between. CDR1 and CDR2 from the germline V gene are DFQATT and SNEGSKA (reference sequence). This CDR3 is 11 amino acids long.

In DNA, the CDR3 is TGCGCCAGCAGCCAAGATTCAGGCCCCCACTATGGCTACACCTTC. Residues: CASSQDSGPHYGYTF. This rearrangement joins TRBV4-3 to TRBJ1-2; D not resolved. V lost 0 bases to trimming and J lost 3 bases, with 11 bases between them. The CDR3 loop spans 15 amino acids. The V gene's germline CDR1 is LGHNA and CDR2 YSLEER.

The gene calls are TRBV2 and TRBJ2-3; 10 nucleotides align to TRBD1. The CDR3 runs 14 residues. Trimming cost V 6 bases and J 1 base; bases outside gene matches: 1. Germline CDR1 reads SNHLY; CDR2 reads FYNNEI. CDR3 residues: CASRDRGRTDTQYF. The CDR3 DNA reads as TGTGCCAGCAGAGACAGGGGGCGCACAGATACGCAGTATTTT.

The chain recombines TRBV7-8 with TRBJ2-2, with a weak D call TRBD1 (5 bases). V was shortened by 2 bases and J by 0 bases, with 16 bases between the two germline ends. The CDR3 length is 18 residues. In germline, CDR1 is SGHVS, CDR2 FQNEAQ. Written as DNA, the CDR3 is TGTGCCAGCAGCTTATACCCCAGAAGGGGAACGAACACCGGGGAGCTGTTTTTT. Amino acids: CASSLYPRRGTNTGELFF.

The chain carries TRBV27 and TRBJ2-7, with D tentatively TRBD1 (5 bases). The V end lost 3 bases, the J end lost 1 base, and 13 bases lay between the germline ends. The CDR3 runs 15 residues. Germline V gene data show CDR1 as MNHEY and CDR2 as SMNVEV (reference sequence). The CDR3 coding sequence is TGTGCCAGCAGTTTCGACAGCTTGGGGTCCTACGAGCAGTACTTC. Translating gives CASSFDSLGSYEQYF.

J is TRBJ2-5 and V is TRBV6-5; weak D call: TRBD2 (5 bases). The CDR3 contains 15 residues. Deletions cut 6 bases from V and 5 bases from J, with 19 bases between. CDR1 and CDR2 from the germline V gene are MNHEY and SVGAGI. CDR3 protein: CASSSRLERGETQYF. The DNA for the CDR3 is TGTGCCAGCAGCTCCCGCTTGGAGCGCGGGGAGACCCAGTACTTC.

This chain joins TRBV7-9 and TRBJ2-5; 9 bases fit TRBD2. V gave up 2 bases and J gave up 0 bases; unmatched junction bases: 7. The length of the CDR3 is 17 residues. Germline V gives CDR1 SEHNR, CDR2 FQNEAQ (reference sequence). CDR3 nucleotides: TGTGCCAGCAGCTTATTCCAGCGGGGGGTCTACCAAGAGACCCAGTACTTC. Translation gives CASSLFQRGVYQETQYF.

This clone was detected only once. The chain joins TRBV19 to TRBJ1-2; a weak D match, TRBD1 (6 bases). The germline CDR1 and CDR2 sequences are LNHDA and SQIVND (reference sequence). V was cut by 4 bases and J by 2 bases, with 17 bases left in between. The CDR3 has 16 amino acids. The CDR3 bases are TGTGCCAGTAGTACCTACGGGGACAACCCGAACTATGGCTACACCTTC. Translation: CASSTYGDNPNYGYTF.

This rearrangement joins TRBV12-3 or TRBV12-4 to TRBJ1-2; a weak D match, TRBD1 (6 bases). CDR3 length: 12 amino acids. The ends were cut back, 1 base at V and 13 bases at J, with 13 bases in the middle. CDR3 region: CASSLGRGSCTF. In nucleotides, the CDR3 is TGTGCCAGCAGTTTAGGCAGGGGATCTTGCACCTTC.

This chain joins TRBV7-2 and TRBJ2-7, with 7 positions matching TRBD1. The CDR3 length is 17 residues. V shed 3 bases and J 4 bases; nucleotides not matched to a gene: 15. In germline, CDR1 is SGHTA, CDR2 FQGNSA. As DNA, the CDR3 is TGTGCCAGCAGCTTCTATGGCAAGGGACAGAAACGTTACGAGCAGTACTTC. Its protein is CASSFYGKGQKRYEQYF.

The chain's CDR3 is CASSPTGLDEQYF. The CDR3 DNA follows: TGTGCCAGCAGCCCTACAGGGCTGGACGAGCAGTACTTC. The chain is built from TRBV5-5 and TRBJ2-7; D may be TRBD1 (6 bases). V dropped 4 bases and J dropped 5 bases, with 13 bases sitting between them. From germline, CDR1 is SGHKS and CDR2 YYEKEE (reference sequence). This CDR3 has 13 residues.

The V call is TRBV3-1 (or the pseudogene TRBV3-2), the J call TRBJ2-3, with TRBD2 identical over 8 bases. Germline assignment: CDR1 LGHDT and CDR2 YNNKEL (reference sequence). The CDR3 has 17 amino acids. The ends lost 1 base at V and 2 bases at J; junction bases unmatched: 8. CDR3 nucleotides: TGTGCCAGCAGCCAAGTGGAAAGGCGGGGGGCCACAGATACGCAGTATTTT. Its protein is CASSQVERRGATDTQYF.

This sequence joins TRBV5-8 and TRBJ2-7, with no clear D. The CDR3 is 13 amino acids. CDR1 and CDR2 from the germline V gene are SGHTS and YDEGEE. V was shortened by 0 bases and J by 6 bases, with 10 bases between the two germline ends. CDR3 nucleotide sequence: TGTGCCAGCAGCTTGGCCCCAGGTTCCGAGCAGTACTTC. This codes for CASSLAPGSEQYF.

The chain is built from TRBV5-1 and TRBJ2-1, with D unresolved. V lost 5 bases to trimming and J lost 3 bases, with 6 bases between them. This CDR3 contains 12 residues. Germline loops: CDR1 SGHRS, CDR2 YFSETQ. DNA for the CDR3: TGCGCCAGCAGGAGGATCTACAATGAGCAGTTCTTC. Its protein product is CASRRIYNEQFF.

V gene TRBV6-5 combines with J gene TRBJ1-5, with 8 bases matching TRBD1. Trimming at V came to 2 bases and at J to 4 bases, leaving 1 base not matched to a gene. This CDR3 spans 14 amino acids. CDR1 is MNHEY, CDR2 SVGAGI, per germline. The CDR3 sequence is CASSYGTGNQPQHF. The CDR3 DNA reads TGTGCCAGCAGTTACGGGACAGGTAATCAGCCCCAGCATTTT.

The chain uses TRBV7-2 and TRBJ1-6; TRBD1 matches 9 bases. Germline V gene sequence: CDR1 SGHTA, CDR2 FQGNSA. The ends lost 5 bases at V and 6 bases at J; junction bases unmatched: 5. This CDR3 is built from 15 residues. The CDR3 DNA is TGTGCCAGCAGCCAAGAGGGACAGGGTAATTCACCCCTCCACTTT. Its protein is CASSQEGQGNSPLHF.

The chain joins TRBV7-2 to TRBJ2-7, with 9 bases fitting TRBD1. The CDR3 spans 14 residues. After removal of 5 bases from V and 5 bases from J, the junction contained 7 bases not matched to a gene. Germline V lookup: CDR1 SGHTA, CDR2 FQGNSA. The chain's CDR3 is CASSNKQGAHEQYF. CDR3 nucleotide sequence: TGTGCCAGCAGCAATAAACAGGGGGCCCACGAGCAGTACTTC.

V gene TRBV6-5 combines with J gene TRBJ1-6; D gene unclear. The V end lost 2 bases, the J end lost 9 bases, and 17 bases lay between the germline ends. Germline assignment: CDR1 MNHEY and CDR2 SVGAGI. The CDR3 consists of 16 residues. CDR3 in amino acids: CASSYILSKSISPLHF. The CDR3 nucleotides read TGTGCCAGCAGTTACATACTCTCCAAGTCCATTTCACCCCTCCACTTT.

This chain connects TRBV18 to TRBJ1-5; TRBD1 matches 9 bases. Germline values: CDR1 KGHSH, CDR2 LQKENI. The CDR3 spans 14 residues. V shed 6 bases, J shed 5 bases, and the junction held 5 bases outside the gene matches. The DNA of the CDR3 is TGTGCCAGCTCTCGGGACAGGGATTATCAGCCCCAGCATTTT. Protein: CASSRDRDYQPQHF. Full variable domain (outside the CDR3, taken from reference TRBV18 and TRBJ1-5): NAGVMQNPRHLVRRRGQEARLRCSPMKGHSHVYWYRQLPEEGLKFMVYLQKENIIDESGMPKERFSAEFPKEGPSILRIQQVVRGDSAAYFCASSRDRDYQPQHFGDGTRLSIL.

V usage is TRBV12-3 or TRBV12-4 and J usage is TRBJ2-7; D not certain. The CDR3 consists of 13 residues. Trimming pared 1 base from V and 2 bases from J, leaving 6 bases between. DNA for the CDR3: TGTGCCAGCAGTTTAGACTCGCCCTACGAGCAGTACTTC. It specifies CASSLDSPYEQYF.